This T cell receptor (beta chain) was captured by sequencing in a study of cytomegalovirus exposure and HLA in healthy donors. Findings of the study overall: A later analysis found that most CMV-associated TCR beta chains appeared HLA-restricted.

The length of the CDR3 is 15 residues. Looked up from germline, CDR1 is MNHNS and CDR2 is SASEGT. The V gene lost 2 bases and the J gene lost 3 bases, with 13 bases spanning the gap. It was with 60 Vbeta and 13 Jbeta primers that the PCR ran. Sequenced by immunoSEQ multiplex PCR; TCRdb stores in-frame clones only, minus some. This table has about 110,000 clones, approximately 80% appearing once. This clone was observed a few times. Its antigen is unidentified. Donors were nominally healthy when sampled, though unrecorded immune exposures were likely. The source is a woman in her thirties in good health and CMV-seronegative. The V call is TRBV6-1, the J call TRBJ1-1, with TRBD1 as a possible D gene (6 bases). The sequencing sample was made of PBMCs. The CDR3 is CASSESDGTHTEAFF. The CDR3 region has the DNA TGTGCCAGCAGTGAATCTGATGGGACACACACTGAAGCTTTCTTT.